This T cell receptor beta chain was obtained from a study of cytotoxic CD8 clonotypes in ibrutinib-treated CLL. The study's findings and limits: Clonality grew at ibrutinib response; at progression, it decreased back toward baseline.

In regard to this clone: Its antigen is as yet unknown.

Assay: immunoSEQ multiplex PCR; the TCRdb copy retains only in-frame clones and omits some. Of hundreds of thousands of clones in the sample, 80% were seen once. Material: PBMCs, obtained before ibrutinib treatment. The sequence was obtained from a human donor with chronic lymphocytic leukemia.

The CDR3 DNA sequence: TGTGCCAGCAGGCAAGCGGGAGCTGCCTACGAGCAGTACTTC. Translated, it gives CASRQAGAAYEQYF. The chain combines TRBV6-6 with TRBJ2-7; the match to TRBD2 covers 8 bases. This CDR3 has 14 residues. The germline V gene has CDR1 MNHNY and CDR2 SVGAGI (reference sequence). The junction had 6 bases not matched to a gene; V was cut back by 6 bases and J by 2 bases.